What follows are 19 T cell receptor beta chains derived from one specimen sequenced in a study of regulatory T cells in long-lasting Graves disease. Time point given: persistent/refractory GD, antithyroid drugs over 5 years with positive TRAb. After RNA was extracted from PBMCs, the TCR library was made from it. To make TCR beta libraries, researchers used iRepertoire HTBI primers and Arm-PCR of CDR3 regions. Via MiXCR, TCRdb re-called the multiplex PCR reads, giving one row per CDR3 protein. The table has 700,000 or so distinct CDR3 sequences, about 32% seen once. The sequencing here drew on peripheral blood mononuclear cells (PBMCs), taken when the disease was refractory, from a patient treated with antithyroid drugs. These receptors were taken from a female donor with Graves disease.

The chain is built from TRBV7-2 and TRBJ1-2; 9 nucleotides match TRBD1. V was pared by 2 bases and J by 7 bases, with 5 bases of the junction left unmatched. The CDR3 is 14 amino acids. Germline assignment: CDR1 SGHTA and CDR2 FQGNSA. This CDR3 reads CASSLLGTGFGYTF. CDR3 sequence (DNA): TGTGCCAGCAGCTTATTAGGGACAGGGTTTGGCTACACCTTC.

The CDR3 sequence: CSARDRTGRAWGGYTF. The DNA for the CDR3 is TGCAGTGCTAGAGATCGGACAGGGAGGGCCTGGGGTGGCTACACCTTC. V gene TRBV20-1 combines with J gene TRBJ1-2, with 8 nucleotides matching TRBD1. The CDR3 runs to 16 residues. J lost 7 bases, V lost 0 bases, and 13 bases had no gene match. The germline V gene has CDR1 DFQATT and CDR2 SNEGSKA (reference sequence).

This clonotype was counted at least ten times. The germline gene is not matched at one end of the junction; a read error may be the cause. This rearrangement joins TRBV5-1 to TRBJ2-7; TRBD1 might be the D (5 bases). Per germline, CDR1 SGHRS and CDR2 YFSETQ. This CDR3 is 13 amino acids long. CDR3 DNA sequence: TGTGCCAGCAGTTTCGGGCAGGGCGGCGAGCAGTACTTC. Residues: CASSFGQGGEQYF.

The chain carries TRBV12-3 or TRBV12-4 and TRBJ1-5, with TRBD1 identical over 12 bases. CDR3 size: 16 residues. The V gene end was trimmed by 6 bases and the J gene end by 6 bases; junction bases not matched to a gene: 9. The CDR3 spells CASRDHGGQGAQPQHF. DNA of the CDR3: TGTGCCAGCAGGGACCACGGGGGACAGGGGGCTCAGCCCCAGCATTTT.

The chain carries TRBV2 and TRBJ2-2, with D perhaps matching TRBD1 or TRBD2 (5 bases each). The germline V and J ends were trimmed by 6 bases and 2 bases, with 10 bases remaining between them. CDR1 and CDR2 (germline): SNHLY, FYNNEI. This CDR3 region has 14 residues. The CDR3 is CASSRDQNTGELFF. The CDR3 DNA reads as TGTGCCAGCAGCCGGGACCAAAACACCGGGGAGCTGTTTTTT.

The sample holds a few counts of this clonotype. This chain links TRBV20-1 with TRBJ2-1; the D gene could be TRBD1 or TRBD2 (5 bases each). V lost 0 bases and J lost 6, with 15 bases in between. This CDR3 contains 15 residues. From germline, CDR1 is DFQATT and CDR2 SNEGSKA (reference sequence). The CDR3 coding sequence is TGCAGTGCTAGAGATAGGGGTAGGGGAGTCAATGAGCAGTTCTTC. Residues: CSARDRGRGVNEQFF.

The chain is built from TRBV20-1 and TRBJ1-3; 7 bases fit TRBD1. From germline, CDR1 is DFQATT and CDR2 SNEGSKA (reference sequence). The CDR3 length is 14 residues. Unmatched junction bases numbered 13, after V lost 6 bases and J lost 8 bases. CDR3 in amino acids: CSAASRQGRDTIYF. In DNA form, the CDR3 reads TGCAGTGCCGCTTCCCGACAGGGACGAGACACCATATATTTT.

The CDR3 spells CASSLSQGYIQYF. CDR3 sequence (DNA): TGTGCCAGCAGTTTATCACAGGGATACATTCAGTACTTC. The chain links TRBV12-3 or TRBV12-4 to TRBJ2-4; a weak D match, TRBD1 (6 bases). The CDR3 has 13 residues. Trimming stripped 2 bases from V and 8 bases from J, with 10 bases between.

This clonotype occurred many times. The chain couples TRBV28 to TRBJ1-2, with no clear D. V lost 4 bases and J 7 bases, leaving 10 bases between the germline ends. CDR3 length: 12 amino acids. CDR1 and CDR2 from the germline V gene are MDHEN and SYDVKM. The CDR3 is CASSSELRGYTF. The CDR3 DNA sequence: TGTGCCAGCAGTTCAGAGCTTCGTGGCTACACCTTC.

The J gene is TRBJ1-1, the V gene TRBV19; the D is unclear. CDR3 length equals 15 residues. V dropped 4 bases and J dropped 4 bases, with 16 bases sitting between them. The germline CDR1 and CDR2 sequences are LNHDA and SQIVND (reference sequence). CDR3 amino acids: CASSRPGLGGTEAFF. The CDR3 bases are TGTGCCAGTAGTAGACCAGGCCTCGGTGGCACTGAAGCTTTCTTT.

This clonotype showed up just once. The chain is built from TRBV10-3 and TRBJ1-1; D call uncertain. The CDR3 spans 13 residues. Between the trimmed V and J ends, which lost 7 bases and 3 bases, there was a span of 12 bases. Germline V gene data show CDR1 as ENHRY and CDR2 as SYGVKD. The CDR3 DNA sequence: TGTGCCATCACCTGGGCCAAGGACACTGAAGCTTTCTTT. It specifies CAITWAKDTEAFF.

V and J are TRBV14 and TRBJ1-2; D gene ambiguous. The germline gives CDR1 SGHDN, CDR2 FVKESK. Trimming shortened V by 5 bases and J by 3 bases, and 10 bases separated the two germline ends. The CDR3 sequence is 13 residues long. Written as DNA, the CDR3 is TGTGCCAGCAGCGTCAGGCCCGACTATGGCTACACCTTC. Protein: CASSVRPDYGYTF. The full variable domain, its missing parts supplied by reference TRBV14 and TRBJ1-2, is EAGVTQFPSHSVIEKGQTVTLRCDPISGHDNLYWYRRVMGKEIKFLLHFVKESKQDESGMPNNRFLAERTGGTYSTLKVQPAELEDSGVYFCASSVRPDYGYTFGSGTRLTVV.

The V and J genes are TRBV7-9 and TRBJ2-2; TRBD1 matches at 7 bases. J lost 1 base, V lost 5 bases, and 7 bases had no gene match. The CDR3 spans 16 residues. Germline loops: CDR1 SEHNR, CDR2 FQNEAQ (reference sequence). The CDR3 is CASSQPTGRNTGELFF. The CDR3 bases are TGTGCCAGCAGCCAACCGACAGGGAGGAACACCGGGGAGCTGTTTTTT.

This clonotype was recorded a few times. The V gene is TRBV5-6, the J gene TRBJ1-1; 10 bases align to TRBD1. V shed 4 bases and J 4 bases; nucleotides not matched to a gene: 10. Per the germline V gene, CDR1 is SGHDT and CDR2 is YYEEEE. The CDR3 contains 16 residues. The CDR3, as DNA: TGTGCCAGCAGCGACATTCCCCGACAGGGGGCCACTGAAGCTTTCTTT. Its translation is CASSDIPRQGATEAFF.

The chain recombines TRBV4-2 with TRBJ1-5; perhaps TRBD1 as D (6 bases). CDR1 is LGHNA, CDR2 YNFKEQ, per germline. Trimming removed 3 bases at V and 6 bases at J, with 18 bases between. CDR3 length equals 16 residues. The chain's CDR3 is CASSQSNRAVPQPQHF. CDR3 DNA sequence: TGTGCCAGCAGCCAGTCCAACAGGGCAGTGCCTCAGCCCCAGCATTTT.

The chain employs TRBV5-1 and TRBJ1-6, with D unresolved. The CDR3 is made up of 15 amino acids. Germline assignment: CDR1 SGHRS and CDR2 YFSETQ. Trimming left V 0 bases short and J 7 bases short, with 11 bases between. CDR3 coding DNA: TGCGCCAGCAGCTTGGACTGGGGAAGCAATTCACCCCTCCACTTT. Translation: CASSLDWGSNSPLHF. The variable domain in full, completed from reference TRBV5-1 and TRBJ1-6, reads KAGVTQTPRYLIKTRGQQVTLSCSPISGHRSVSWYQQTPGQGLQFLFEYFSETQRNKGNFPGRFSGRQFSNSRSEMNVSTLELGDSALYLCASSLDWGSNSPLHFGNGTRLTVT.

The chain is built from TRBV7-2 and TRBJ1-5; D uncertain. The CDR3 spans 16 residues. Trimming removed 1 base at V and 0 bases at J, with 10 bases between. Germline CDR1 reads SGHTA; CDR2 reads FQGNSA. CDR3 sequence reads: CASSLGGLYSNQPQHF. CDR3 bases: TGTGCCAGCAGCTTAGGAGGACTTTATAGCAATCAGCCCCAGCATTTT.

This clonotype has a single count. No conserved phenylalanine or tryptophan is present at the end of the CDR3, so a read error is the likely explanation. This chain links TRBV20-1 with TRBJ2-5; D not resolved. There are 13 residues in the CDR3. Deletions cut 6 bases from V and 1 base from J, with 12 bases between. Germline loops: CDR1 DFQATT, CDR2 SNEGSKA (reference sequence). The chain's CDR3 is CSAARVGQETQYL. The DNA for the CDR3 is TGCAGTGCCGCCCGGGTGGGCCAAGAGACCCAGTACCTC.

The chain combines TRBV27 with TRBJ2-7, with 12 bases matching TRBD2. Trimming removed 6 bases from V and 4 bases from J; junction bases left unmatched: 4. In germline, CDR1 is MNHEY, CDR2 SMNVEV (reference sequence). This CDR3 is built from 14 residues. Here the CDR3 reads CASRPGLAGYEQYF. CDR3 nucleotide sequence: TGTGCCAGCAGACCGGGACTAGCGGGTTACGAGCAGTACTTC.